This section outlines one T cell receptor (beta chain) sequence together with its context. This sample was included in a study of blood T cell repertoires in COVID-19. Study context: COVID-19 samples, acute and convalescent, were from the United States, Italy and Spain.

How the authors handled the data: Amplified reference gene primers provided the basis for estimating nucleated cell counts. Sequencing was performed with immunoSEQ multiplex PCR; in TCRdb, only in-frame clones are kept and a portion is missing. V, J and clone size are those of that table, while D and trimming were read from the DNA. This sample has 300,000 to 400,000 clones, with roughly 88% found just once. Adults between roughly 18 and 95 years of age took part from fewer than 30 US areas. After removal of 10 bases from V and 0 bases from J, the junction contained 11 bases not matched to a gene. The CDR3 loop spans 16 amino acids. The germline CDR1 and CDR2 sequences are LNHDA and SQIVND (reference sequence).

The sequencing sample was made of PBMCs or T cells enriched from blood (not recorded which). The receptor was derived from a woman aged 25 to 39 with acute COVID-19. V usage is TRBV19 and J usage is TRBJ1-5, with 8 bases that match TRBD1. The CDR3: CATNRDRYYSNQPQHF. In nucleotides, the CDR3 is TGTGCCACCAACCGGGACAGGTATTATAGCAATCAGCCCCAGCATTTT.